This TCR beta chain was identified during a study of shared clonotypes between healthy human individuals. In the study overall: For every donor, three CD4 naive, three CD4 memory, two CD8 naive and one CD8 memory plates were used. Study-wide findings and caveats: Against clonotypes common to all four donors, non-shared ones had lower generation probabilities. Across subsets, estimated richness was generally greater for naive than for memory populations.

Concerning this clone: Its antigen is still unknown. Different DNA sequences within this sample yield the same CDR3.

Measured with immunoSEQ multiplex PCR; TCRdb has only the in-frame clones, and not every one. The data contain about 2.4 million clones, over 85% of them singletons. Germline V gene sequence: CDR1 MNHEY, CDR2 SMNVEV (reference sequence). This CDR3 has 13 amino acids. V was clipped by 3 bases and J by 4 bases, with 8 bases between them. The sequenced material came from naive CD4+ T cells from PBMCs. Subset reported: CD45RA+ positively selected. The chain combines TRBV27 with TRBJ2-3, with D unresolved. The TCR sequence derives from a man aged 18 to 30 in good health. Some clones in this sample may be carry-over from other donors' samples. CDR3: CASSFRGADTQYF. CDR3 sequence (DNA): TGTGCCAGCAGTTTCCGCGGAGCAGATACGCAGTATTTT.